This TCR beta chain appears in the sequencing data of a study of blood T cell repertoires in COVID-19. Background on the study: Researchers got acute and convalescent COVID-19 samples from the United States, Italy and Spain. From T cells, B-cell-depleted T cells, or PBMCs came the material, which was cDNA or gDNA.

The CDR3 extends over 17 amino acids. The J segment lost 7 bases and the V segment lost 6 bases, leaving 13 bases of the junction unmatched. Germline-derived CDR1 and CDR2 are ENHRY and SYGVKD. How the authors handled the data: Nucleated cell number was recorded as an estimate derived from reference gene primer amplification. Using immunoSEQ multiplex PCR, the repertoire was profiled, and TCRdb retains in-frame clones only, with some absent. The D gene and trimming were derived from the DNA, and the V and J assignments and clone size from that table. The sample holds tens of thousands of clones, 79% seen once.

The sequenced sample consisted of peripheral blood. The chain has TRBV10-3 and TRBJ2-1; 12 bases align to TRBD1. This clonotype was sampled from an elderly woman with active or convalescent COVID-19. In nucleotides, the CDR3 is TGTGCCATCAGATCCCAACCGGGACAGGGGGCTAAGAATGAGCAGTTCTTC. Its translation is CAIRSQPGQGAKNEQFF.